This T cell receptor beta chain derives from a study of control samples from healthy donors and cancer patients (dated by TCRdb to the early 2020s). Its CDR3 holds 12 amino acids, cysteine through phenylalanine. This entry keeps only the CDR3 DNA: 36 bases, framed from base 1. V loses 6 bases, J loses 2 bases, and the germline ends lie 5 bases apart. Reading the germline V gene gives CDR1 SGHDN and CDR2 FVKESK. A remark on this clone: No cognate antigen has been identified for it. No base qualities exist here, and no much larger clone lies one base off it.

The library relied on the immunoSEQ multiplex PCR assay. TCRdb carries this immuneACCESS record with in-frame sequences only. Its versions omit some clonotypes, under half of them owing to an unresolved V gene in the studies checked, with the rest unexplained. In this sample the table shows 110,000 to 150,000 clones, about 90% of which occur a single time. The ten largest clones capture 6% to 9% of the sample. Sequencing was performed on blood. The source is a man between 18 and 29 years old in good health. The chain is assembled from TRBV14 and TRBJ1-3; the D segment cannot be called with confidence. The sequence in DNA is TGTGCCAGCAGGGCCCCTGGAAACACCATATATTTT. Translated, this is CASRAPGNTIYF.